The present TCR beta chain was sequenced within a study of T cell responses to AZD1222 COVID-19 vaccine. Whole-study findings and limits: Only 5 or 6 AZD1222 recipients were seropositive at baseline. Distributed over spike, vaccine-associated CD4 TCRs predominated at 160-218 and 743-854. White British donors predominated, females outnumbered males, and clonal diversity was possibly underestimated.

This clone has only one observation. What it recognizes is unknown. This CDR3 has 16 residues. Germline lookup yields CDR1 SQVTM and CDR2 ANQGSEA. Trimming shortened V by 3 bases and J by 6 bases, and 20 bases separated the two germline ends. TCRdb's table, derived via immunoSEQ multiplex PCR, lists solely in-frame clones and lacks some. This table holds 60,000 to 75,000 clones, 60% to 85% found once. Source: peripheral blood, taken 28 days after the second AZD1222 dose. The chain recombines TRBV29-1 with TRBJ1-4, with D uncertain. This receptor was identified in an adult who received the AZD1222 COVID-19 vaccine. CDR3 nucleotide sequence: TGCAGCGTTGACGGAGGTACGGCTTACGGGGATGAAAAACTGTTTTTT. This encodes CSVDGGTAYGDEKLFF.